The 24 T cell receptor beta chains below all came from one sample that was sequenced in a study of blood T cell repertoires in COVID-19. Sequencing was performed with immunoSEQ multiplex PCR; in TCRdb, only in-frame clones are kept and a portion is missing. The table has some 37,000 clones, over 75% seen once. The specimen sequenced was peripheral blood. The origin of the receptors is a woman in her 70s with acute or convalescent COVID-19.

This clone was seen once. The chain recombines TRBV6-5 with TRBJ2-2, with 8 nucleotides matching TRBD1. The CDR3 is made up of 14 amino acids. J lost 4 bases, V lost 7 bases, and 5 bases had no gene match. CDR1 is MNHEY and CDR2 is SVGAGI in the germline V gene. CDR3 sequence: CASNTGGITGELFF. CDR3 bases: TGTGCCAGCAACACAGGGGGAATCACCGGGGAGCTGTTTTTT.

The chain combines TRBV28 with TRBJ1-6; D may be TRBD1 (5 bases). The germline V and J ends were trimmed by 5 bases and 5 bases, with 16 bases remaining between them. This CDR3 has 16 residues. Germline V gene data show CDR1 as MDHEN and CDR2 as SYDVKM. The CDR3 sequence is CASSPLGQFDNSPLHF. In nucleotides, the CDR3 is TGTGCCAGCAGTCCGCTTGGACAATTTGATAATTCACCCCTCCACTTT.

The chain links TRBV7-2 to TRBJ1-6, with unresolved D. The ends were cut back, 2 bases at V and 9 bases at J, with 11 bases in the middle. The germline gives CDR1 SGHTA, CDR2 FQGNSA. The CDR3 contains 14 residues. The CDR3 region is CASSLSQRGSPLHF. DNA for the CDR3: TGTGCCAGCAGCTTAAGCCAGCGGGGTTCACCCCTCCACTTT.

This clone was counted once. The V and J genes are TRBV2 and TRBJ1-2, with 11 bases aligning to TRBD1. V lost 7 bases to trimming and J lost 13 bases; unmatched junction nucleotides: 8. This CDR3 contains 12 residues. CDR1 SNHLY and CDR2 FYNNEI come from the germline V gene. The CDR3, as DNA: TGTGCCAGCATTGGACAGGGGGCAAAAATCACCTTC. It is translated as CASIGQGAKITF.

This chain uses TRBV18 with TRBJ1-3, with TRBD1 as a possible D gene (5 bases). The ends were cut back, 2 bases at V and 1 base at J, with 15 bases in the middle. Germline V gene sequence: CDR1 KGHSH, CDR2 LQKENI. The CDR3 has 17 amino acids. The CDR3 sequence: CASSPSWGPPSGNTIYF. CDR3 coding DNA: TGTGCCAGCTCACCATCCTGGGGCCCCCCTTCTGGAAACACCATATATTTT.

Worth noting for this clone: Germline and junction disagree at one end, which may indicate a read error. The chain combines TRBV6-1 with TRBJ1-5; 7 bases map to TRBD1. Germline CDR1 MNHNS, CDR2 SASEGT. This CDR3 has 14 residues. In nucleotides, the CDR3 is TGTGCCACCAGTGACAGGGAGGCCGATCAGCCCCAGCATTTT. Translation: CATSDREADQPQHF.

The chain recombines TRBV7-6 with TRBJ2-1; maybe TRBD1 (6 bases). CDR1 is SGHVS and CDR2 is FNYEAQ in the germline V gene. Trimming took off 4 bases at V and 10 bases at J, with 17 bases between the two ends. CDR3 length: 14 residues. The CDR3 nucleotides are TGTGCCAGCAGCTCTCCAAACAGGGTTCGGGAGCAGTTCTTC. Its translation: CASSSPNRVREQFF.

This chain connects TRBV4-3 to TRBJ2-4; TRBD2 matches 11 bases. The CDR3 extends over 16 amino acids. Germline-derived CDR1 and CDR2 are LGHNA and YSLEER. V lost 5 bases, J lost 7 bases, and 10 bases stayed unmatched. The CDR3 here is CASSYSSGRAVNIQYF. CDR3 bases: TGCGCCAGCAGCTATAGTAGCGGGAGGGCCGTGAACATTCAGTACTTC.

The CDR3 region has the DNA TGTGCCAGCACCAGGCAGGAGGGGGAGACCCAGTACTTC. This codes for CASTRQEGETQYF. This chain uses TRBV6-5 with TRBJ2-5; D is possibly TRBD2 (6 bases). The germline V gene has CDR1 MNHEY and CDR2 SVGAGI. The CDR3 totals 13 residues. V was trimmed by 7 bases and J by 5 bases, leaving 14 bases between them.

This clone was recorded only once. V and J are TRBV7-9 and TRBJ1-5; D unresolved. CDR1 and CDR2 (germline): SEHNR, FQNEAQ (reference sequence). Trimming cost V 4 bases and J 2 bases, with 9 bases left between them. This CDR3 has 14 residues. The CDR3 DNA reads as TGTGCCAGCAGCTCGGAGCTCGGCAATCAGCCCCAGCATTTT. It is translated as CASSSELGNQPQHF.

The V call is TRBV24-1, the J call TRBJ1-2; no clear D gene. Trimming pared 5 bases from V and 2 bases from J, leaving 5 bases between. Germline V gene lookup returns CDR1 KGHDR and CDR2 SFDVKD. CDR3 length equals 12 residues. This CDR3 is CATSAGNYGYTF. DNA for the CDR3: TGTGCCACCAGTGCGGGGAACTATGGCTACACCTTC.

The chain couples TRBV5-6 to TRBJ1-2; D may be TRBD1 (5 bases). V was cut by 2 bases and J by 4 bases, with 12 bases left in between. Germline CDR1 is SGHDT and CDR2 is YYEEEE. The CDR3 extends over 14 amino acids. The CDR3 DNA reads as TGTGCCAGCAGCTTAGGGCAGGGAGGCTATGGCTACACCTTC. It translates to CASSLGQGGYGYTF.

The chain employs TRBV20-1 and TRBJ1-1, with a weak D call TRBD1 (5 bases). CDR3 length: 13 amino acids. Germline V gene sequence: CDR1 DFQATT, CDR2 SNEGSKA (reference sequence). V was trimmed by 3 bases and J by 8 bases, leaving 16 bases between them. The CDR3 DNA sequence: TGCAGTGCTAGTTCCCCTTCAGGGTACGAAGCTTTCTTT. Translation: CSASSPSGYEAFF.

DNA for the CDR3: TGTGCCAGCAGTGAAGGTCGGGTGAACCGGGACGTC. It yields the protein CASSEGRVNRDV. The genes are TRBV2 and TRBJ2-7, with D unclear. The CDR3 is 12 amino acids. Looked up from germline, CDR1 is SNHLY and CDR2 is FYNNEI.

The V call is TRBV2, the J call TRBJ2-1; 9 bases line up with TRBD2. The germline CDR1 and CDR2 sequences are SNHLY and FYNNEI. The junction had 7 bases not matched to a gene; V was cut back by 8 bases and J by 5 bases. The CDR3 covers 14 residues. DNA of the CDR3: TGTGCCAGCGACCTAGCGGGACAAAACAATGAGCAGTTCTTC. Protein: CASDLAGQNNEQFF. The whole variable domain, remainder taken from reference TRBV2 and TRBJ2-1, is EPEVTQTPSHQVTQMGQEVILRCVPISNHLYFYWYRQILGQKVEFLVSFYNNEISEKSEIFDDQFSVERPDGSNFTLKIRSTKLEDSAMYFCASDLAGQNNEQFFGPGTRLTVL.

The J gene is TRBJ1-4, the V gene TRBV28, with 9 nucleotides matching TRBD1. Germline lookup yields CDR1 MDHEN and CDR2 SYDVKM. The CDR3 contains 15 residues. Trimming took 3 bases from V and 5 from J; bases not matched to a gene: 4. CDR3 in DNA: TGTGCCAGCAGTTTGATCGGGACAGGGAATGAAAAACTGTTTTTT. It encodes CASSLIGTGNEKLFF.

This chain joins TRBV4-3 and TRBJ2-2; possibly TRBD2 for D (5 bases). Germline V CDR1 and CDR2: LGHNA, YSLEER. The germline V and J ends were trimmed by 3 bases and 3 bases, with 14 bases remaining between them. The CDR3 is 16 residues long. The CDR3 spells CASSHRDLFYTGELFF. CDR3 coding DNA: TGCGCCAGCAGCCACCGGGATCTATTTTACACCGGGGAGCTGTTTTTT.

The chain carries TRBV2 and TRBJ1-6; 7 bases align to TRBD1. The CDR3 sequence is 14 residues long. The ends lost 4 bases at V and 11 bases at J; junction bases unmatched: 8. From germline, CDR1 is SNHLY and CDR2 FYNNEI. CDR3 region: CASSADREPAPLHF. In nucleotides, the CDR3 is TGTGCCAGCAGTGCCGACAGGGAGCCCGCACCCCTCCACTTT.

The chain joins TRBV18 to TRBJ2-3; 11 bases fit TRBD1. Germline V gene sequence: CDR1 KGHSH, CDR2 LQKENI. The CDR3 loop spans 16 amino acids. V shed 6 bases, J shed 1 base, and the junction held 6 bases outside the gene matches. The CDR3 DNA sequence: TGTGCCAGCTCGCCGACGGGACAGGGGGGCACAGATACGCAGTATTTT. It is translated as CASSPTGQGGTDTQYF.

V is TRBV29-1 and J is TRBJ2-3; a possible D gene is TRBD2 (7 bases). Deletions cut 2 bases from V and 1 base from J, with 10 bases between. The CDR3 length is 14 residues. The germline V gene encodes CDR1 SQVTM and CDR2 ANQGSEA. The CDR3 loop reads CSVERGGGTDTQYF. DNA of the CDR3: TGCAGCGTTGAAAGGGGGGGTGGCACAGATACGCAGTATTTT.

This clone was seen more than once but under ten times. The chain recombines TRBV27 with TRBJ2-1; 7 bases align to TRBD1. The CDR3 spans 15 residues. Trimming removed 6 bases from V and 3 bases from J; junction bases left unmatched: 8. Germline loops: CDR1 MNHEY, CDR2 SMNVEV (reference sequence). DNA for the CDR3: TGTGCCAGCAGCCGGGACAGCCCCTTCTACAATGAGCAGTTCTTC. It is translated as CASSRDSPFYNEQFF.

The chain uses TRBV29-1 and TRBJ2-1; 8 nucleotides match TRBD1. V lost 0 bases, J lost 5 bases, and 3 bases stayed unmatched. The CDR3 contains 14 residues. Germline values: CDR1 SQVTM, CDR2 ANQGSEA. CDR3 residues: CSVEDTGGNNEQFF. Here the CDR3 DNA reads TGCAGCGTTGAAGATACAGGGGGGAACAATGAGCAGTTCTTC.

This clone was picked up a small number of times. The chain is built from TRBV13 and TRBJ1-4, with 11 bases identical to TRBD1. CDR1 is PRHDT, CDR2 FYEKMQ, per germline (reference sequence). This CDR3 comprises 17 residues. J lost 0 bases, V lost 6 bases, and 6 bases had no gene match. The CDR3 region has the DNA TGTGCCAGCAGTCAGGACAGGGGGCCGACAACTAATGAAAAACTGTTTTTT. This gives the protein CASSQDRGPTTNEKLFF.

The rearrangement joins TRBV3-1 (or the pseudogene TRBV3-2) to TRBJ2-5, with TRBD1 matching over 9 bases. The CDR3 spans 13 residues. CDR1 and CDR2 from the germline V gene are LGHDT and YNNKEL (reference sequence). Germline trimming cut 6 bases from V and 4 bases from J; bases unmatched to any gene: 3. The CDR3 DNA sequence: TGTGCCAGCAGATGGGGACAGGGAGAGACCCAGTACTTC. Translated, it gives CASRWGQGETQYF.